These 20 T cell receptor beta chains were sequenced from one sample in a study of T-cell reconstitution after alpha-beta-depleted transplantation in children (dated by TCRdb to the mid-2010s). Libraries were constructed by PCR. Sequencing was carried out with an Illumina HiSeq 2500. TCR libraries were prepared with molecular barcoding, using unique molecular identifiers to normalize TCRbeta repertoire quantification. TCRdb redid the processing of the public reads, applying fastp at Q25 and MiXCR, and retained in-frame beta chains. Records with the same CDR3 protein are collapsed into one entry carrying the most frequent genes and DNA. The sample table records around 240,000 distinct CDR3 sequences; approximately 9.9% of these occur just once. The biggest ten clones account for over 4.5% of the sample. Source: PBMCs from the stem cell graft donor, taken from the stem cell graft. Receptors were obtained from a human donor who donated a stem cell graft to a child with SCID.

This clonotype appeared many times. V is TRBV5-1 and J is TRBJ1-1, with D tentatively TRBD1 (5 bases). CDR3 size: 14 residues. V gave up 2 bases and J gave up 3 bases, with 11 bases separating them. The germline CDR1 and CDR2 sequences are SGHRS and YFSETQ. In DNA, the CDR3 is TGCGCCAGCAGCTTAGTCCGGGGGGACACTGAAGCTTTCTTT. Translation: CASSLVRGDTEAFF.

In its sample, this clonotype was seen many times. V and J are TRBV2 and TRBJ1-1, with D possibly being TRBD1 (6 bases). The CDR3 extends over 14 amino acids. Germline V gene sequence: CDR1 SNHLY, CDR2 FYNNEI. V lost 8 bases and J 1 base, leaving 14 bases between the germline ends. The CDR3 DNA reads as TGTGCCAGCTACCACCCGGGACAGAACACTGAAGCTTTCTTT. Translating gives CASYHPGQNTEAFF.

A remark on this clonotype: Compared with germline, one end of the junction differs, possibly owing to a read error. J is TRBJ1-4 and V is TRBV27; tentatively, D is TRBD1 (5 bases). The length of the CDR3 is 15 residues. Germline V gene sequence: CDR1 MNHEY, CDR2 SMNVEV (reference sequence). CDR3 DNA sequence: TGTGCCAGCTGTTTTACGAGGGGACGGGACGAAAAACTGTTTTTT. Translated: CASCFTRGRDEKLFF.

This clonotype occurred many times. The chain links TRBV12-3 or TRBV12-4 to TRBJ1-1; 7 nucleotides line up with TRBD1. V shed 2 bases and J 5 bases; nucleotides not matched to a gene: 8. The CDR3 sequence is 15 residues long. CDR3 loop: CASSLHPTGRTEAFF. The CDR3 coding sequence is TGTGCCAGCAGTTTACACCCGACAGGGAGGACTGAAGCTTTCTTT.

This clonotype was seen at least ten times. This chain links TRBV12-3 or TRBV12-4 with TRBJ1-4, with 7 bases lining up with TRBD1. V was clipped by 7 bases and J by 5 bases; unmatched bases: 4. CDR3 length: 13 residues. CDR3 protein: CASNTGENEKLFF. The DNA of the CDR3 is TGTGCCAGCAATACAGGGGAGAATGAAAAACTGTTTTTT.

This clonotype was seen at least ten times. The chain couples TRBV5-1 to TRBJ2-1, with TRBD1 matching 9 bases. After removal of 3 bases from V and 3 bases from J, the junction contained 7 bases not matched to a gene. The CDR3 is 16 residues long. Germline CDR1 SGHRS, CDR2 YFSETQ. CDR3 in amino acids: CASSSQGAGLYNEQFF. In DNA, the CDR3 is TGCGCCAGCAGCTCACAGGGGGCTGGTCTCTACAATGAGCAGTTCTTC.

The J gene is TRBJ2-7, the V gene TRBV6-2 or TRBV6-3; D perhaps matches TRBD1 (6 bases). Between the trimmed V and J ends, which lost 7 bases and 5 bases, there was a span of 21 bases. The CDR3 runs to 15 residues. Looked up from germline, CDR1 is MNHEY and CDR2 is SVGEGT. The CDR3 region is CASTYYETGPDEQYF. The CDR3 coding sequence is TGTGCCAGCACCTACTATGAGACAGGTCCGGACGAGCAGTACTTC.

This clonotype has at least ten counts. This chain uses TRBV5-1 with TRBJ2-5, with D maybe TRBD2 (5 bases). Per germline, CDR1 SGHRS and CDR2 YFSETQ. Trimming pared 3 bases from V and 5 bases from J, leaving 20 bases between. The CDR3 spans 16 residues. The CDR3 nucleotides read TGCGCCAGCAGCTCCATATTCCAGCGGCGGTGGGAGACCCAGTACTTC. Translating gives CASSSIFQRRWETQYF.

This clonotype was found many times. This chain uses TRBV4-1 with TRBJ1-1, with D uncertain. This CDR3 has 17 amino acids. Deletions cut 3 bases from V and 3 bases from J, with 20 bases between. In germline, CDR1 is MGHRA, CDR2 YSYEKL. The CDR3 is CASSQHLWELRDTEAFF. The CDR3 nucleotides are TGCGCCAGCAGCCAGCACCTTTGGGAGTTGCGTGACACTGAAGCTTTCTTT.

This clonotype was detected a few times. The chain carries TRBV6-5 and TRBJ2-1; D is possibly TRBD2 (6 bases). Per the germline V gene, CDR1 is MNHEY and CDR2 is SVGAGI. This CDR3 has 15 amino acids. V was pared by 4 bases and J by 0 bases, with 10 bases between. The CDR3 loop is CASSSDGGSYNEQFF. Here the CDR3 DNA reads TGTGCCAGCAGTTCGGACGGGGGCTCCTACAATGAGCAGTTCTTC.

This clonotype came up many times. V and J are TRBV20-1 and TRBJ2-1; 7 nucleotides agree with TRBD2. V trimming: 0 bases; J trimming: 3 bases; junction bases outside the gene matches: 8. The CDR3 covers 16 residues. Germline CDR1 DFQATT, CDR2 SNEGSKA (reference sequence). DNA for the CDR3: TGCAGTGCTAGAGACCCAAGCGGGACCGACTACAATGAGCAGTTCTTC. It yields the protein CSARDPSGTDYNEQFF.

This clonotype was observed at least ten times. This chain connects TRBV5-1 to TRBJ1-1, with 7 nucleotides matching TRBD1. V dropped 0 bases and J dropped 2; count of bases not matched to a gene: 4. The CDR3 has 15 residues. Germline V gene sequence: CDR1 SGHRS, CDR2 YFSETQ. The CDR3 bases are TGCGCCAGCAGCTTGGAGGGGGCAGAAAACACTGAAGCTTTCTTT. Translation: CASSLEGAENTEAFF.

This clonotype occurred many times. J is TRBJ1-6 and V is TRBV7-3; the D is unclear. V lost 2 bases and J 8 bases, leaving 7 bases between the germline ends. The CDR3 spans 13 residues. CDR1 and CDR2 from the germline V gene are SGHTA and FQGTGA. The CDR3 region has the DNA TGTGCCAGCAGCTTAGAACCGGATTCACCCCTCCACTTT. As protein: CASSLEPDSPLHF. Full variable domain (remainder filled in from reference TRBV7-3 and TRBJ1-6): GAGVSQTPSNKVTEKGKYVELRCDPISGHTALYWYRQSLGQGPEFLIYFQGTGAADDSGLPNDRFFAVRPEGSVSTLKIQRTERGDSAVYLCASSLEPDSPLHFGNGTRLTVT.

This clonotype was recorded at least ten times. This chain connects TRBV4-1 to TRBJ2-3; 8 bases are shared with TRBD2. The CDR3 extends over 18 amino acids. Germline CDR1 MGHRA, CDR2 YSYEKL. The J segment lost 1 base and the V segment lost 1 base, leaving 10 bases of the junction unmatched. The CDR3 DNA sequence: TGCGCCAGCAGCCAAGTCGCGGGGGGTCCCTCAGGCACAGATACGCAGTATTTT. It specifies CASSQVAGGPSGTDTQYF.

This clonotype was counted ten times or more. The chain is built from TRBV5-6 and TRBJ1-2; TRBD1 matches at 7 bases. The CDR3 loop spans 14 amino acids. Germline V gene lookup returns CDR1 SGHDT and CDR2 YYEEEE. After removal of 3 bases from V and 4 bases from J, the junction contained 6 bases not matched to a gene. CDR3 sequence: CASSSIQGIYGYTF. The CDR3 DNA reads TGTGCCAGCAGCTCAATACAGGGGATCTATGGCTACACCTTC.

V usage is TRBV6-5 and J usage is TRBJ2-7, with a possible D match to TRBD1 (5 bases). V was cut by 4 bases and J by 5 bases, with 15 bases left in between. Germline V gene lookup returns CDR1 MNHEY and CDR2 SVGAGI. The CDR3 totals 14 residues. The CDR3 DNA sequence: TGTGCCAGCAGTTGGGGCGCACCATCGGACGAGCAGTACTTC. The encoded protein is CASSWGAPSDEQYF.

Many counts were recorded for this clonotype. The rearrangement joins TRBV18 to TRBJ1-1; no firm D call. CDR3 size: 14 residues. Germline assignment: CDR1 KGHSH and CDR2 LQKENI. The V gene lost 3 bases and the J gene lost 1 base, with 9 bases spanning the gap. CDR3 amino acids: CASSPAVKNTEAFF. The CDR3 coding sequence is TGTGCCAGCTCACCGGCGGTCAAGAACACTGAAGCTTTCTTT. Based on the CDR3 plus reference TRBV18 and TRBJ1-1, the full variable domain is NAGVMQNPRHLVRRRGQEARLRCSPMKGHSHVYWYRQLPEEGLKFMVYLQKENIIDESGMPKERFSAEFPKEGPSILRIQQVVRGDSAAYFCASSPAVKNTEAFFGQGTRLTVV.

The sample holds many counts of this clonotype. The chain uses TRBV10-3 and TRBJ2-3; a possible D gene is TRBD2 (6 bases). The ends were cut back, 4 bases at V and 6 bases at J, with 8 bases in the middle. The CDR3 totals 12 residues. The germline V gene encodes CDR1 ENHRY and CDR2 SYGVKD. In DNA, the CDR3 is TGTGCCATCAGTGTTGGGGGGGATACGCAGTATTTT. It translates to CAISVGGDTQYF.

Comment on this clonotype: This may stem from a read error, because a much larger clone lies one nucleotide away. CDR3 bases: TGTGCCAGCAGATTAGCGCGCGCGGGGCCACAAGAGACCCAGTACTTC. Translated, it gives CASRLARAGPQETQYF. The rearrangement joins TRBV12-3 or TRBV12-4 to TRBJ2-5, with D perhaps TRBD2 (6 bases). This CDR3 has 16 residues.

Comment on this clonotype: Since a much larger clone is just one base distant, this may be a read error. The chain combines TRBV3-1 with TRBJ2-4; 9 positions match TRBD1. The CDR3 has 15 residues. Germline CDR1 reads LGHDT; CDR2 reads YNNKEL (reference sequence). This chain's CDR3 is CATSPRGTGMNIQYF. The DNA for the CDR3 is TGTGCCACCAGCCCAAGGGGGACAGGGATGAACATTCAGTACTTC.